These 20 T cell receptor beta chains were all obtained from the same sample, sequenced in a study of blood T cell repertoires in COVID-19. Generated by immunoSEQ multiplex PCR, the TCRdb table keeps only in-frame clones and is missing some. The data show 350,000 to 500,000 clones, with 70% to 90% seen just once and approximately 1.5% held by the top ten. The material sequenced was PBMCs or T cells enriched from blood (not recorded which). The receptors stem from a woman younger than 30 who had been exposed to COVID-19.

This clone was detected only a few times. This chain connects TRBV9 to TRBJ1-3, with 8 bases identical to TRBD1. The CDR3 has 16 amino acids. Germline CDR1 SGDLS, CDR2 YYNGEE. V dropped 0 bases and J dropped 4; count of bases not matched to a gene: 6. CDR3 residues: CASSVEWTGIGNTIYF. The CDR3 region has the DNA TGTGCCAGCAGCGTAGAGTGGACAGGGATAGGAAACACCATATATTTT.

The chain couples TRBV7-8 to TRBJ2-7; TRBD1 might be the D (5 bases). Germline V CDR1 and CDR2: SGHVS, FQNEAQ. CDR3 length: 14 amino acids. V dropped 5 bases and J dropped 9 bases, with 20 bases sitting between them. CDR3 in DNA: TGTGCCAGCAGCCCGTCAAGACAGCCAGCTAGGCAGTACTTC. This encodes CASSPSRQPARQYF.

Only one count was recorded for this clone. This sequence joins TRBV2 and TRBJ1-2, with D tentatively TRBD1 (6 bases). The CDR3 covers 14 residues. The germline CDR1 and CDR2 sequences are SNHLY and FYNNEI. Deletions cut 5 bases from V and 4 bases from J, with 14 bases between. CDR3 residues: CASSKGQRSYGYTF. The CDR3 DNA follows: TGTGCCAGCAGTAAAGGACAGAGATCCTATGGCTACACCTTC.

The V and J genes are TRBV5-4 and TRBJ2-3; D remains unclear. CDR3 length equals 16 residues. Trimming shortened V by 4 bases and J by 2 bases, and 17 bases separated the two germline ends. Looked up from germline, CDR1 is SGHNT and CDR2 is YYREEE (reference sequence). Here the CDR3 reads CASSPSTLIHTDTQYF. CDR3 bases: TGTGCCAGCAGCCCCTCGACTCTGATTCACACAGATACGCAGTATTTT.

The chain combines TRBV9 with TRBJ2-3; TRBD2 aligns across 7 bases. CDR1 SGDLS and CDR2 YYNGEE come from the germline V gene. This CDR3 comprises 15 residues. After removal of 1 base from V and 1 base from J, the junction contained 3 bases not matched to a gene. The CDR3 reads CASSVKAGGTDTQYF. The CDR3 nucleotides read TGTGCCAGCAGCGTAAAGGCGGGGGGCACAGATACGCAGTATTTT.

The CDR3 DNA reads TGTGCCAGCAGCCGACTAGCGGGTACCGGGATTTACGAGCAGTACTTC. This codes for CASSRLAGTGIYEQYF. The chain uses TRBV14 and TRBJ2-7, with 10 bases lining up with TRBD2. CDR1 is SGHDN and CDR2 is FVKESK in the germline V gene. With V trimmed by 4 bases and J by 4 bases, 10 bases remained unmatched. This CDR3 comprises 16 residues.

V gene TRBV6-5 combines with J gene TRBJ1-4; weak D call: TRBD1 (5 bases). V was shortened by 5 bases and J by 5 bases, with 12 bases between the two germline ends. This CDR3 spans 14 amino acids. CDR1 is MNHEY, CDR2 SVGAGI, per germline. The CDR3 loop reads CASSRDSLNEKLFF. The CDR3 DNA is TGTGCCAGCAGTCGGGACTCTTTAAATGAAAAACTGTTTTTT.

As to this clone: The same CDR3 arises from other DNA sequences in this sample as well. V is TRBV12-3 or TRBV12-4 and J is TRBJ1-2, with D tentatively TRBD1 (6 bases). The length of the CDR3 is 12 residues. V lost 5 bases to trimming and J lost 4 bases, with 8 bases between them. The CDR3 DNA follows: TGTGCCAGCAGTCCGGACAGCTATGGCTACACCTTC. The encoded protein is CASSPDSYGYTF.

The CDR3, as DNA: TGCAGCGTTGATCCATCAAGGGGGCTGGAAGAGACCCAGTACTTC. Translated: CSVDPSRGLEETQYF. The gene calls are TRBV29-1 and TRBJ2-5; 7 bases map to TRBD1. V shed 3 bases, J shed 3 bases, and the junction held 10 bases outside the gene matches. The length of the CDR3 is 15 residues. Germline V lookup: CDR1 SQVTM, CDR2 ANQGSEA.

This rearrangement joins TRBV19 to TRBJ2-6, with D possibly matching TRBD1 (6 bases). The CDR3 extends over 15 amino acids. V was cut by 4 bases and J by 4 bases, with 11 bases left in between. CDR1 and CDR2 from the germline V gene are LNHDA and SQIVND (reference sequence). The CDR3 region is CASSNAGVGANVLTF. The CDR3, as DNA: TGTGCCAGTAGTAACGCAGGGGTGGGGGCCAACGTCCTGACTTTC.

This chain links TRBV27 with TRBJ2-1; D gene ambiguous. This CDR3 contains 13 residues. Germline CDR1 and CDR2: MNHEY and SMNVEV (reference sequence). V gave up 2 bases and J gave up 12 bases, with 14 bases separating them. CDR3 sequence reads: CASSLGEAMVQFF. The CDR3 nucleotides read TGTGCCAGCAGTTTAGGAGAAGCAATGGTGCAGTTCTTC.

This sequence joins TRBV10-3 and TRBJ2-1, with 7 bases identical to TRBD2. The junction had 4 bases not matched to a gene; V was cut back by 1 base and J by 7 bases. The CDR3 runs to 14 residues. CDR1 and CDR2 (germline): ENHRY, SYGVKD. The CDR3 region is CAISELAGPNEQFF. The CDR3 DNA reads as TGTGCCATCAGTGAGTTAGCGGGTCCAAATGAGCAGTTCTTC.

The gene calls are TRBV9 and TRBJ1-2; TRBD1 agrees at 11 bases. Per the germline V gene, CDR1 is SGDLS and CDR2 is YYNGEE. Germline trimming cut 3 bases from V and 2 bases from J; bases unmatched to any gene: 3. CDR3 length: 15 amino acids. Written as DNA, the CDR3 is TGTGCCAGCAGCGCGGACAGGGGGCAGAACTATGGCTACACCTTC. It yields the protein CASSADRGQNYGYTF.

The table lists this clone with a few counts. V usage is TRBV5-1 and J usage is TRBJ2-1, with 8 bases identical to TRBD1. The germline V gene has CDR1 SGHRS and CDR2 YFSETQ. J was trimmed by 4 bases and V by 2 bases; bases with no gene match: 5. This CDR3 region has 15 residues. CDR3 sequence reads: CASSLGQGHYNEQFF. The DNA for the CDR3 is TGCGCCAGCAGCTTAGGACAGGGCCATTACAATGAGCAGTTCTTC. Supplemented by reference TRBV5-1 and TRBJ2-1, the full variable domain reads KAGVTQTPRYLIKTRGQQVTLSCSPISGHRSVSWYQQTPGQGLQFLFEYFSETQRNKGNFPGRFSGRQFSNSRSEMNVSTLELGDSALYLCASSLGQGHYNEQFFGPGTRLTVL.

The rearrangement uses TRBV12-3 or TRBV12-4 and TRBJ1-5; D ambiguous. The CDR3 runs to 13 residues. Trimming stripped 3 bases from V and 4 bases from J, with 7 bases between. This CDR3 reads CASSFEMNQPQHF. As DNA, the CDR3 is TGTGCCAGCAGTTTTGAGATGAATCAGCCCCAGCATTTT.

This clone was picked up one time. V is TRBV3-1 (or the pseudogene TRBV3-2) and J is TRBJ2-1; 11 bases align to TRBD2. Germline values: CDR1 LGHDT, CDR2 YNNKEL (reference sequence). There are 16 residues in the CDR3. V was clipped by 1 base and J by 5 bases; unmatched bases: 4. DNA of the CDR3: TGTGCCAGCAGCCAAGCTAGCGGGGGGTTCCACAATGAGCAGTTCTTC. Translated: CASSQASGGFHNEQFF.

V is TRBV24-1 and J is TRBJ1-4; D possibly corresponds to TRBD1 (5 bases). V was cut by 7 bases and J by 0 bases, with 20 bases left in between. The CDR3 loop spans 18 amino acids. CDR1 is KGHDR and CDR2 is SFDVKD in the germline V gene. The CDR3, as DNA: TGTGCCACCAGCCAACGATTTCAAGGGGAGGCAACTAATGAAAAACTGTTTTTT. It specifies CATSQRFQGEATNEKLFF.

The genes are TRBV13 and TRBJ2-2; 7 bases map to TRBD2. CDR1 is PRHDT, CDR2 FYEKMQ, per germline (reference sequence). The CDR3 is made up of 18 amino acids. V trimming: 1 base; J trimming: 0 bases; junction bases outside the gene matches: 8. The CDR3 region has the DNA TGTGCCAGCAGCTTAGCGCTGAGACTAGCTTCGAACACCGGGGAGCTGTTTTTT. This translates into CASSLALRLASNTGELFF.

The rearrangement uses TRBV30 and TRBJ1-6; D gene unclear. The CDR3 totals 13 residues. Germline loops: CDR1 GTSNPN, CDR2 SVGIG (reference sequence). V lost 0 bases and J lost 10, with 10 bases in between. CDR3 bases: TGTGCCTGGAGTGTAGAGGGTATCTCACCCCTCCACTTT. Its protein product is CAWSVEGISPLHF.

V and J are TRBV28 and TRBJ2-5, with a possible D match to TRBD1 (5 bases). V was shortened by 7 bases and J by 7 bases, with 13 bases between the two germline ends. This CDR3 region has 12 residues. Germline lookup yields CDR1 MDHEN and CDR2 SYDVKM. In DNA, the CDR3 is TGTGCCAGCACTGACAGTCTGTGGACCCAGTACTTC. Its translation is CASTDSLWTQYF.